One sample yielded the 9 T cell receptor beta chains listed below, sequenced in a study of blood T cells in healthy people across ages. Next came a second PCR, run for about 7 to 12 cycles, which used a sample-barcoded 5' primer along with a J-beta primer mix. TCRdb processed the 5' RACE reads anew with MiXCR; each CDR3 protein has one entry. The sample lists hundreds of thousands of distinct CDR3 sequences; 55% to 75% were seen once. Sequenced: blood. The receptors come from a man aged 25 to 40 in good health.

This clonotype was seen at least ten times. The rearrangement links TRBV20-1 to TRBJ2-1, with 8 bases matching TRBD2. V was pared by 7 bases and J by 6 bases, with 8 bases of the junction left unmatched. Germline V CDR1 and CDR2: DFQATT, SNEGSKA (reference sequence). CDR3 length equals 13 residues. CDR3 DNA: TGCAGTGTCACGCGGGAGGCCCTCAATGAGCAGTTCTTC. The encoded protein is CSVTREALNEQFF.

This clonotype turned up a few times. The chain employs TRBV12-3 or TRBV12-4 and TRBJ1-6, with D hard to call. This CDR3 has 15 residues. V was shortened by 3 bases and J by 10 bases, with 16 bases between the two germline ends. CDR3 region: CASSFSEGSSSPLHF. The CDR3 nucleotides are TGTGCCAGCAGTTTTTCGGAGGGTTCGTCATCACCCCTCCACTTT.

The chain is built from TRBV7-2 and TRBJ2-1, with 7 bases lining up with TRBD1. Germline trimming cut 5 bases from V and 2 bases from J; bases unmatched to any gene: 12. CDR1 SGHTA and CDR2 FQGNSA come from the germline V gene. The length of the CDR3 is 17 residues. As DNA, the CDR3 is TGTGCCAGCAGCCCGACCCGACAGGGTCTCCCCTACAATGAGCAGTTCTTC. It encodes CASSPTRQGLPYNEQFF.

The chain joins TRBV29-1 to TRBJ1-2; TRBD1 is a possible D gene (6 bases). From germline, CDR1 is SQVTM and CDR2 ANQGSEA. The CDR3 spans 14 residues. With 6 bases removed from V and 6 bases from J, the gap between germline ends came to 20 bases. In DNA form, the CDR3 reads TGCAGCGTCCCCGAGGTACAGGGAGTCAATGGCTACACCTTC. Encoded protein: CSVPEVQGVNGYTF.

This chain links TRBV7-2 with TRBJ1-4, with a weak D call TRBD1 (6 bases). V was trimmed by 4 bases and J by 6 bases, leaving 27 bases between them. Germline V lookup: CDR1 SGHTA, CDR2 FQGNSA. The CDR3 is 19 residues long. The CDR3 DNA is TGTGCCAGCAGCTACTTATCAAGGGGGACCACTGGAAAGGATGAAAAACTGTTTTTT. It specifies CASSYLSRGTTGKDEKLFF.

The chain joins TRBV7-9 to TRBJ2-7, with D possibly TRBD1 on 5 matching bases. Trimming removed 5 bases at V and 3 bases at J, with 23 bases between. In germline, CDR1 is SEHNR, CDR2 FQNEAQ (reference sequence). CDR3 length: 17 amino acids. The CDR3 coding sequence is TGTGCCAGCAGCACCATGCGACTTCAGGGAACGCTCTACGAGCAGTACTTC. Encoded protein: CASSTMRLQGTLYEQYF.

A few counts support this clonotype. V is TRBV7-2 and J is TRBJ2-5; 16 bases align to TRBD2. The end of the DNA is better explained by TRBJ2-7, so the J call may be wrong. The CDR3 contains 18 residues. Germline V CDR1 and CDR2: SGHTA, FQGNSA. The CDR3 reads CASSPKGTSGRGYYEQYF. In DNA, the CDR3 is TGTGCCAGCAGCCCAAAGGGGACTAGCGGGAGGGGTTACTACGAGCAGTACTTC.

The rearrangement links TRBV5-1 to TRBJ2-3; tentatively, D is TRBD1 (5 bases). CDR3 length: 16 amino acids. The V gene's germline CDR1 is SGHRS and CDR2 YFSETQ. Trimming removed 4 bases at V and 0 bases at J, with 15 bases between. CDR3 nucleotide sequence: TGCGCCAGCAGCCAGAGTCAGGGAAGGAGCACAGATACGCAGTATTTT. This encodes CASSQSQGRSTDTQYF.

The chain employs TRBV9 and TRBJ2-1; 10 bases are shared with TRBD2. Per germline, CDR1 SGDLS and CDR2 YYNGEE. The CDR3 runs to 14 residues. The V segment lost 8 bases and the J segment 6 bases; nucleotides outside the gene matches: 8. CDR3 sequence (DNA): TGTGCCAGTAGAGCGGGAGGGCCGTCCAATGAGCAGTTCTTC. Encoded protein: CASRAGGPSNEQFF. Complete variable domain (other parts from reference TRBV9 and TRBJ2-1): DSGVTQTPKHLITATGQRVTLRCSPRSGDLSVYWYQQSLDQGLQFLIQYYNGEERAKGNILERFSAQQFPDLHSELNLSSLELGDSALYFCASRAGGPSNEQFFGPGTRLTVL.